This T cell receptor (beta chain) stems from a study of cytomegalovirus exposure and HLA in healthy donors. 60 Vbeta and 13 Jbeta primers were used in PCR. Original data processing: The count from a later analysis was some 80 million unique TCR beta chains, roughly 11 million of them shared. Profiling relied on immunoSEQ multiplex PCR, and the TCRdb table lists in-frame clones only, not all of them. V and J calls and clone size are those listed in that table; D and trimming were worked out from the DNA. The sample holds 130,000 to 150,000 clones, approximately 79% seen once. Participants comprised healthy donors of bone marrow. Note on this clone: The antigen remains unidentified.

Study-wide findings and caveats: HLA alleles were associated with roughly 17,000 TCR beta sequences in a later analysis at 0.05 false discovery rate. With further analysis later on, most CMV-associated TCR beta chains appeared HLA-restricted.

The clonotype comes from a woman in her thirties or forties in good health and CMV-seropositive. The sequencing sample was made of PBMCs.

In nucleotides, the CDR3 is TGCGCCAGCAGGGCGGGGGGCACAGATACGCAGTATTTT. Its protein is CASRAGGTDTQYF. J is TRBJ2-3 and V is TRBV10-1, with TRBD2 matching over 7 bases. Germline V gene sequence: CDR1 WNHNN, CDR2 SYGVQD (reference sequence). The V and J ends lost 6 bases and 1 base, in that order; junction bases with no gene match: 1. There are 13 residues in the CDR3.